The text below deals with one T cell receptor beta chain. These data originate in a study of T-cell memory formation after mild COVID-19. TCRdb redid the calling of the 5' RACE reads with MiXCR, one entry per CDR3 protein. Of about half a million distinct CDR3 sequences listed, over 15% are singletons. The CDR3 consists of 14 residues. J gave up 7 bases and V 3 bases, and 7 bases lay outside the gene matches. The sequencing input was PBMCs or a T cell subset sorted from them (not recorded which). The chain couples TRBV12-3 or TRBV12-4 to TRBJ2-7; 9 bases match TRBD2. This receptor was taken from an adult woman who had mild COVID-19 (a few samples of this study predate the infection). Cell type and time point are not known. Here the CDR3 reads CASSFGGGAGEQYF. For the CDR3, the DNA is TGTGCCAGCAGTTTTGGCGGGGGGGCCGGTGAGCAGTACTTC.